This T cell receptor (beta chain) was obtained from a study of identifying expanded T cells in peripheral blood. Details on this clone: Its antigen remains unidentified.

TCRdb's copy holds only in-frame clones and misses some; the assay was immunoSEQ multiplex PCR. There are about 91,000 clones in the sample; about nine tenths occur only once, and 3% to 5% lies in the top ten. Study outcomes and limitations: Clone count variance between roughly 2-week samples rose with total template count.

Germline V CDR1 and CDR2: MNHEY, SMNVEV (reference sequence). The CDR3 has 17 amino acids. V dropped 7 bases and J dropped 2 bases, with 24 bases sitting between them. The chain carries TRBV27 and TRBJ2-7; D is tentatively TRBD1 or TRBD2 (7 bases each). The clonotype originates from a person aged 18 to 75 in good health. Material for sequencing was blood. CDR3 sequence: CASNPQGGPTRPYEQYF. The CDR3, as DNA: TGTGCCAGCAACCCCCAGGGGGGGCCAACTAGACCCTACGAGCAGTACTTC.